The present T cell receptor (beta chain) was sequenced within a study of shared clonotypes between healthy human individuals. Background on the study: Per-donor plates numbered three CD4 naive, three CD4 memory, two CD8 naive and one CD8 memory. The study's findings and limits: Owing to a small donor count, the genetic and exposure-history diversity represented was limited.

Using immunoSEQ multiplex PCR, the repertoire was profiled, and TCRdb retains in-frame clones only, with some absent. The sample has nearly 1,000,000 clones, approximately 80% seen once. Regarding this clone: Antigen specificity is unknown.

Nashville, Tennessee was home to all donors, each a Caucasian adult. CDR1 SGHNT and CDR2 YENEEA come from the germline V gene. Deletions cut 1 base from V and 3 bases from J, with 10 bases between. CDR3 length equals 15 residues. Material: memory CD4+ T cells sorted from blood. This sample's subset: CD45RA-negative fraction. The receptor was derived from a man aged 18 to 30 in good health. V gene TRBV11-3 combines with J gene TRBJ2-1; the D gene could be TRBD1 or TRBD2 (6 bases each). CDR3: CASSLAGANYNEQFF. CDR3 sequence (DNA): TGTGCCAGCAGCTTAGCGGGGGCCAACTACAATGAGCAGTTCTTC.